This TCR beta chain stems from a study of blood T cell repertoires in COVID-19. The CDR3 is made up of 15 amino acids. V lost 5 bases and J lost 0; bases outside the gene matches: 3. Germline lookup yields CDR1 KGHDR and CDR2 SFDVKD. Libraries were prepared by immunoSEQ multiplex PCR; TCRdb keeps only in-frame clonotypes and omits some of them. The sample contains around 130,000 clones, almost 85% of which appear only once. Sequencing used peripheral blood. This receptor was obtained from a human donor in a cohort sampled during active COVID-19. V is TRBV24-1 and J is TRBJ2-1, with TRBD1 identical over 7 bases. CDR3 protein: CATSAGQSSYNEQFF. The CDR3 DNA reads TGTGCCACCAGTGCGGGACAGAGCTCCTACAATGAGCAGTTCTTC.